Listed here are 14 T cell receptor beta chains from one sample, sequenced in a study of blood T cell repertoires in COVID-19 (dated by TCRdb to 2019 to 2021). The library was generated by the immunoSEQ multiplex PCR assay. As stored in TCRdb, this immuneACCESS dataset retains in-frame rearrangements with V and J assigned. A fraction of the clones does not appear; measured against another copy, unresolved V genes explain less than half of the discrepancy, and the remainder lacks a known reason. In this sample the table shows about 170,000 clones, 84% of which occur a single time. The top ten constitute 7.5% to 8% of the sample. The sequenced sample was peripheral blood. All receptors come from a man in his forties who had recovered from COVID-19.

This CDR3 reads CASRPGQGGLQSQFF. DNA for the CDR3: TGTGCCAGCAGACCCGGACAGGGGGGATTACAATCGCAGTTCTTC. V and J are TRBV7-2 and TRBJ2-1; TRBD1 matches 10 bases. The CDR3 is made up of 15 amino acids. The junction had 14 bases not matched to a gene; V was cut back by 6 bases and J by 12 bases. Germline V gene sequence: CDR1 SGHTA, CDR2 FQGNSA.

This chain uses TRBV7-9 with TRBJ2-7; TRBD1 agrees at 8 bases. V was pared by 6 bases and J by 2 bases, with 12 bases of the junction left unmatched. From germline, CDR1 is SEHNR and CDR2 FQNEAQ (reference sequence). The CDR3 covers 16 residues. CDR3 in amino acids: CASSPTPGQGTYEQYF. The CDR3 DNA reads as TGTGCCAGCAGTCCCACCCCCGGACAGGGTACCTACGAGCAGTACTTC.

This chain uses TRBV7-9 with TRBJ2-5, with D perhaps matching TRBD1 (5 bases). The V end lost 0 bases, the J end lost 2 bases, and 7 bases lay between the germline ends. The germline V gene has CDR1 SEHNR and CDR2 FQNEAQ (reference sequence). This CDR3 has 14 residues. CDR3 nucleotide sequence: TGTGCCAGCAGCTTAGCTACAGGACAAGAGACCCAGTACTTC. This gives the protein CASSLATGQETQYF. The variable domain in full, completed from reference TRBV7-9 and TRBJ2-5, reads DTGVSQNPRHKITKRGQNVTFRCDPISEHNRLYWYRQTLGQGPEFLTYFQNEAQLEKSRLLSDRFSAERPKGSFSTLEIQRTEQGDSAMYLCASSLATGQETQYFGPGTRLLVL.

The V and J genes are TRBV6-4 and TRBJ1-5; D is unclear. Germline CDR1 and CDR2: MRHNA and SNTAGT. The CDR3 has 15 amino acids. V was clipped by 11 bases and J by 6 bases, with 23 bases between them. DNA for the CDR3: TGTGCCGGAGGCGTTACTTCAAGGGTGAGTCAGCCCCAGCATTTT. It codes for CAGGVTSRVSQPQHF.

V gene TRBV7-3 combines with J gene TRBJ2-3; D is perhaps TRBD1 (6 bases). The CDR3 contains 14 residues. Looked up from germline, CDR1 is SGHTA and CDR2 is FQGTGA. Trimming shortened V by 5 bases and J by 5 bases, and 14 bases separated the two germline ends. The CDR3 loop reads CASSLQGGLDTQYF. The CDR3 DNA follows: TGTGCCAGCAGCCTACAGGGTGGGTTAGATACGCAGTATTTT.

The V and J genes are TRBV4-3 and TRBJ2-7; possible D gene TRBD1, 6 bases. The CDR3 runs 14 residues. The V gene lost 1 base and the J gene lost 5 bases, with 12 bases spanning the gap. The V gene's germline CDR1 is LGHNA and CDR2 YSLEER. The CDR3 nucleotides are TGCGCCAGCAGCCAAGTAGCACAGGGCCACGAGCAGTACTTC. This sequence encodes CASSQVAQGHEQYF.

CDR3 amino acids: CATGILANTEAFF. The CDR3 region has the DNA TGTGCCACCGGAATTCTAGCGAACACTGAAGCTTTCTTT. V and J are TRBV10-3 and TRBJ1-1; no firm D call. The CDR3 has 13 residues. Germline CDR1 reads ENHRY; CDR2 reads SYGVKD. V lost 10 bases and J lost 1, with 13 bases in between.

The chain employs TRBV7-2 and TRBJ2-7; 10 bases are a match to TRBD2. V lost 4 bases to trimming and J lost 4 bases; unmatched junction nucleotides: 4. This CDR3 spans 14 amino acids. Germline CDR1 reads SGHTA; CDR2 reads FQGNSA. The CDR3 DNA reads TGTGCCAGCAGCTCCCTAGCGGGAGCGTACGAGCAGTACTTC. Its protein product is CASSSLAGAYEQYF.

V and J are TRBV10-3 and TRBJ1-5, with 10 nucleotides matching TRBD1. Per the germline V gene, CDR1 is ENHRY and CDR2 is SYGVKD. Losses at the gene ends were 5 bases for V and 4 bases for J; bases not matched to a gene: 2. The CDR3 contains 14 residues. CDR3 in amino acids: CAISPDRGNQPQHF. CDR3 DNA: TGTGCCATCAGTCCGGACAGGGGGAATCAGCCCCAGCATTTT.

This chain links TRBV6-5 with TRBJ1-1; D is ambiguous. Germline CDR1 reads MNHEY; CDR2 reads SVGAGI. This CDR3 comprises 16 residues. With 2 bases removed from V and 0 bases from J, the gap between germline ends came to 13 bases. CDR3 DNA: TGTGCCAGCAGTTACAGCGAGGTTCGCATGAACACTGAAGCTTTCTTT. Translation gives CASSYSEVRMNTEAFF.

This sequence joins TRBV28 and TRBJ2-4; tentatively, D is TRBD1 (6 bases). The CDR3 sequence is 18 residues long. Germline-derived CDR1 and CDR2 are MDHEN and SYDVKM. The V end lost 10 bases, the J end lost 7 bases, and 32 bases lay between the germline ends. In nucleotides, the CDR3 is TGTGCCACCCTGGACCTAGGATGGGGAGTAGGGGGAAGTAACATTCAGTACTTC. This codes for CATLDLGWGVGGSNIQYF.

V is TRBV7-6 and J is TRBJ2-7, with TRBD2 matching over 9 bases. Germline V gene data show CDR1 as SGHVS and CDR2 as FNYEAQ. The CDR3 is made up of 15 amino acids. V gave up 6 bases and J gave up 5 bases; unmatched junction bases: 11. The CDR3 DNA sequence: TGTGCCAGCAGTATACGGACTAGCGACCCCCACGAGCAGTACTTC. Amino acid sequence: CASSIRTSDPHEQYF.

This clone was counted a single time. The chain employs TRBV3-1 (or the pseudogene TRBV3-2) and TRBJ1-6, with TRBD1 matching over 7 bases. V shed 1 base, J shed 7 bases, and the junction held 4 bases outside the gene matches. CDR3 length: 15 residues. Germline CDR1 is LGHDT and CDR2 is YNNKEL (reference sequence). The CDR3 nucleotides read TGTGCCAGCAGCCAAGGCAGGGGGATCAATTCACCCCTCCACTTT. Translating it yields CASSQGRGINSPLHF.

The rearrangement joins TRBV5-1 to TRBJ2-7; D may be TRBD1 (9 bases). The CDR3 spans 15 residues. Germline CDR1 and CDR2: SGHRS and YFSETQ. V lost 3 bases, J lost 4 bases, and 17 bases lay in between. The CDR3 DNA reads TGCGCCAGCAGCTCGGGAGGGACAGGGACTTACGAGCAGTACTTC. Its translation is CASSSGGTGTYEQYF.